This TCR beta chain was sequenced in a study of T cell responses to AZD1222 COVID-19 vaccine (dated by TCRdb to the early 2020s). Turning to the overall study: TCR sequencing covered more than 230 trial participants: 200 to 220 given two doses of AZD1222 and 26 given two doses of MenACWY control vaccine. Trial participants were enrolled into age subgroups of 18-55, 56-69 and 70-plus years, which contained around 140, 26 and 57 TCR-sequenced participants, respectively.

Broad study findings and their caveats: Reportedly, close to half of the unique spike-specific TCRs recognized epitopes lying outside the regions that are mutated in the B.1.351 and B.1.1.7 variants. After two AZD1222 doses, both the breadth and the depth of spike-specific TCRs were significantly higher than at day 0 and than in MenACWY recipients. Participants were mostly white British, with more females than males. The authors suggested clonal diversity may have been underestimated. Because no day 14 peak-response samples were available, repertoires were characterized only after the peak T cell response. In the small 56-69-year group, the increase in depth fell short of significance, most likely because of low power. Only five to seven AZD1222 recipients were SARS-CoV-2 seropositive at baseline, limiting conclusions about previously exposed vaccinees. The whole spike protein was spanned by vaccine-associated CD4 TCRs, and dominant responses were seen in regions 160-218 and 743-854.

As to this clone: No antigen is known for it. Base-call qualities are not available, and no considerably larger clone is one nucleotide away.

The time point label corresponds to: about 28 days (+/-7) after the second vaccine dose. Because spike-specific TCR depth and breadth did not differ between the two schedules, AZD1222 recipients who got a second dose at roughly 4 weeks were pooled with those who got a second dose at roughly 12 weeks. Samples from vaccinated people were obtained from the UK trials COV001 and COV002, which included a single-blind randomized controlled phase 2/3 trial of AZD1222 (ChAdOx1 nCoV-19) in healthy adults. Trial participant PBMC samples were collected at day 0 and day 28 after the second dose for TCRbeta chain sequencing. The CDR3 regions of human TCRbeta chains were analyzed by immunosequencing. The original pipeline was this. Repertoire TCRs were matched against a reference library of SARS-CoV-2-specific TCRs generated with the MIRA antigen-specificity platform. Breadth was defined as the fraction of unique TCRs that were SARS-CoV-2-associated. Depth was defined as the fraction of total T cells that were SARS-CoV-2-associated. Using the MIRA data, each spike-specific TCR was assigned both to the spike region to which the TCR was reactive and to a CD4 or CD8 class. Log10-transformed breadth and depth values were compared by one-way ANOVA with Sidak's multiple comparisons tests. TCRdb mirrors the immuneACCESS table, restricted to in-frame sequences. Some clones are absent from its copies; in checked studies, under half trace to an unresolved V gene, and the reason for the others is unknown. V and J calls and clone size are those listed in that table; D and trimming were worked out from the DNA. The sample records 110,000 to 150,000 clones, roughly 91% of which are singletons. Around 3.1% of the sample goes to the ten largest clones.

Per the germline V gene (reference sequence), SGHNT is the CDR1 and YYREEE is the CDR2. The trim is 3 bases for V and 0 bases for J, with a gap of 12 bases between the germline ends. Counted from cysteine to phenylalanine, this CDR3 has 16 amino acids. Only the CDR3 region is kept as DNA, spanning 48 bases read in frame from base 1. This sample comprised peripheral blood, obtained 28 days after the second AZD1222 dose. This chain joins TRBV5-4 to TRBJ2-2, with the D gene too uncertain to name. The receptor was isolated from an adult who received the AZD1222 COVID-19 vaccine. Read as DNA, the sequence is TGTGCCAGCAGCTCTAAGACGCGCGCGAACACCGGGGAGCTGTTTTTT. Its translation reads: CASSSKTRANTGELFF.